This TCR beta chain stems from a study of metastatic and nonmetastatic thyroid tumors. Each patient went into thyroid surgery without having received any treatment. In the authors' methods: CDR3 differences across clinicopathological groups were used to build a distant-metastasis classifier for papillary thyroid cancer. MiXCR re-clonotyped the PCR reads for TCRdb. These V and J calls rely on TCRdb rather than the paper's analysis. The top ten hold 15% to 20% of the sample, which has about 35,000 clones, around a fifth seen once. CDR3 length: 12 amino acids. From germline, CDR1 is MDHEN and CDR2 SYDVKM. The ends were cut back, 7 bases at V and 4 bases at J, with 10 bases in the middle. This clone was picked up many times.

The sample was blood. This TCR came from a female donor with papillary thyroid cancer or a benign thyroid nodule (not recorded which). Some clones in this sample may be carry-over from other donors' samples. This rearrangement joins TRBV28 to TRBJ1-2; D perhaps matches TRBD1 (5 bases). CDR3 DNA: TGTGCCAGCAAAACAGGTCGCTATGGCTACACCTTC. Translating it yields CASKTGRYGYTF.